This T cell receptor beta chain is from a study of blood T cells in healthy people across ages. Study-level points and caveats: Older individuals had lower TCR beta diversity per million T cells (the decline was roughly linear).

The second PCR ran roughly 7 to 12 cycles with a sample-barcoded 5' primer and J-beta primers. Each of the cDNA molecules was tagged by a template-switch adaptor with 12 random nucleotides. TCRdb fed the 5' RACE reads into MiXCR, producing one record per CDR3 protein. The sample shows fewer than 2 million distinct CDR3 sequences, approximately 40% of them seen only once. There are a few counts of this clonotype. The antigen is not known. The CDR3 sequence is 16 residues long. Germline loops: CDR1 SGHRS, CDR2 YFSETQ. Trimming pared 1 base from V and 0 bases from J, leaving 11 bases between. The people who gave samples were healthy Caucasians from Russia, aged roughly 6 to 100.

The sample comprised blood. The clonotype originates from a human donor in good health. The chain has TRBV5-1 and TRBJ2-1; no firm D call. The CDR3 nucleotides are TGCGCCAGCAGCTTGCCTCGATTGAGCTCCTACAATGAGCAGTTCTTC. It is translated as CASSLPRLSSYNEQFF.